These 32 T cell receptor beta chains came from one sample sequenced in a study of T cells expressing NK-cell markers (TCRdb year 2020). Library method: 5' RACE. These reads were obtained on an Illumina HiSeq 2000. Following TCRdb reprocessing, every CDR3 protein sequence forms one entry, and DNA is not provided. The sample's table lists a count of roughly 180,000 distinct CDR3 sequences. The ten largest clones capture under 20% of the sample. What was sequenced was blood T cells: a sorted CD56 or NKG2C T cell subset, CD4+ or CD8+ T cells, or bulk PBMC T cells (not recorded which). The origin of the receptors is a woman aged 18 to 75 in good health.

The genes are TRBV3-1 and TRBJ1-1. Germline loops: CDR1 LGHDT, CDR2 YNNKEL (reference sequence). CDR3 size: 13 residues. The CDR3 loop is CASSQGGNTEAFF.

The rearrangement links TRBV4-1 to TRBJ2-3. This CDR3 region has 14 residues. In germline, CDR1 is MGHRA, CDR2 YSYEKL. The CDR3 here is CASSQGINTDTQYF.

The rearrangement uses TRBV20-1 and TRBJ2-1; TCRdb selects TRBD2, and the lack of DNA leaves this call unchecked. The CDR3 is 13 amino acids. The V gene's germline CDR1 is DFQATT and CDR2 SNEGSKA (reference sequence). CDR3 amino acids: CSASSGAAREQFF.

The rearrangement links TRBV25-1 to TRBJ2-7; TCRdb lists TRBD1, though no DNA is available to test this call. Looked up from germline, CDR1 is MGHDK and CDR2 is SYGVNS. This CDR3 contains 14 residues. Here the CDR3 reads CASSGASLMVRQYF.

The CDR3 spells CASSLGLGSGGVTDTQYF. V is TRBV5-1 and J is TRBJ2-3; TCRdb's assignment of TRBD2 cannot be checked, as there is no DNA. Germline V gene sequence: CDR1 SGHRS, CDR2 YFSETQ. This CDR3 comprises 18 residues.

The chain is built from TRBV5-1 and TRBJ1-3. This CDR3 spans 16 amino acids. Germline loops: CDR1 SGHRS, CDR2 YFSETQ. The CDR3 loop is CASSWGDGSFRNTIYF.

CDR3: CASTQGSPGANVLTF. This chain joins TRBV12-3 or TRBV12-4 and TRBJ2-6; without DNA, the TCRdb call of TRBD1 cannot be checked. CDR3 length: 15 residues.

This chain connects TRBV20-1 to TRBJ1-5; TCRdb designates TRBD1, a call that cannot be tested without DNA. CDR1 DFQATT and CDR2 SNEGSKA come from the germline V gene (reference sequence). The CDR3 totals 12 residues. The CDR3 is CSASLQGAAQHF.

CDR3 protein: CASSPNAPWETQYF. The chain joins TRBV12-3 or TRBV12-4 to TRBJ2-5; TCRdb lists TRBD1, though no DNA is available to test this call. This CDR3 comprises 14 residues.

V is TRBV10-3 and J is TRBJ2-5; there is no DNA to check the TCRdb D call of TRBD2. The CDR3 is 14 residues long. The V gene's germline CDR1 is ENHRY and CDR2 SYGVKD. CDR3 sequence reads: CAISDPAGVETQYF.

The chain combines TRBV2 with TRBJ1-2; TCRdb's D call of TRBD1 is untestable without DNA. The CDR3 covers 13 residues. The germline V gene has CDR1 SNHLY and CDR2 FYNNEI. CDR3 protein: CASNPDGAYGYTF.

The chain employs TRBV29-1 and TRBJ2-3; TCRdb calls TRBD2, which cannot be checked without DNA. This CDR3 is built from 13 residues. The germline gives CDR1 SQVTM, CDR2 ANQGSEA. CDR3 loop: CATTTLPPDTQYF.

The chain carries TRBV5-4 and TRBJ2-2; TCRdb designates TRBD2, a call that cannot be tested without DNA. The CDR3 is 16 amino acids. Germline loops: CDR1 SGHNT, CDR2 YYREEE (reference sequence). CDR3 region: CASSIGTSGSTGELFF.

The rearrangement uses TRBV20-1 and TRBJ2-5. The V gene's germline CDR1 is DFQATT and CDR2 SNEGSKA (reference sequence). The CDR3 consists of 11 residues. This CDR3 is CSALFSETQYF.

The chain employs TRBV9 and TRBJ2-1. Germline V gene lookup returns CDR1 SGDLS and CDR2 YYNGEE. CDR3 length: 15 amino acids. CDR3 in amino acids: CASSVALGRANEQFF.

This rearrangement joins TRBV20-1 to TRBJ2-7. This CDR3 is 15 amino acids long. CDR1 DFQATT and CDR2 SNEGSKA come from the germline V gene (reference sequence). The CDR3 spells CSARINTGNSYEQYF.

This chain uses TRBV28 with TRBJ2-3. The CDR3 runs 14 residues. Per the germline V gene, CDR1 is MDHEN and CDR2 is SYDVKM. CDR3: CASSSGFGVRAQYF.

This CDR3 reads CASSNRAATNQETQYF. The rearrangement links TRBV6-1 to TRBJ2-5; with no DNA, the TCRdb D assignment of TRBD1 cannot be verified. The CDR3 sequence is 16 residues long. The germline V gene encodes CDR1 MNHNS and CDR2 SASEGT.

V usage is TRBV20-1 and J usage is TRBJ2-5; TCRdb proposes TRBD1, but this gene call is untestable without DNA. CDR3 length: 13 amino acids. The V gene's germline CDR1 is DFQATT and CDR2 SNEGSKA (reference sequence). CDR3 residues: CSATTGSQETQYF.

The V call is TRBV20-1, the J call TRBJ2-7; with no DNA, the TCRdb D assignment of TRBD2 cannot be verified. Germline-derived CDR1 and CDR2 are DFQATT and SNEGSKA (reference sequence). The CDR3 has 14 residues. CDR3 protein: CSALLAGSSGEQYF.

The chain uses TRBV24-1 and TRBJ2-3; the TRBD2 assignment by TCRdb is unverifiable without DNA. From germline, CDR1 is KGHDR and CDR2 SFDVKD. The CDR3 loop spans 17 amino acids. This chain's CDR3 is CATTPRSGSPATDTQYF.

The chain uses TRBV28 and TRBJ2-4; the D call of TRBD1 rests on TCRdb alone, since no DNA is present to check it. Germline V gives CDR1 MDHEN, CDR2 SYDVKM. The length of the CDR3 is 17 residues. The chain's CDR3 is CASSPPRELLTKNIQYF.

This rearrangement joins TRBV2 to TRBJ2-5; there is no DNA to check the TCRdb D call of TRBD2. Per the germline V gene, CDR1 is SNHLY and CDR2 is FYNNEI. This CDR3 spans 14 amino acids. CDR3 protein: CASSGLAEQETQYF.

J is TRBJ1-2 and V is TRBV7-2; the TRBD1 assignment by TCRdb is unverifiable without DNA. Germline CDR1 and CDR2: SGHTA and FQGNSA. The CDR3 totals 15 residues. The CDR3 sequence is CASSPRRGQGKGYTF. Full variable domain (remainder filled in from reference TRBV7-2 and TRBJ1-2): GAGVSQSPSNKVTEKGKDVELRCDPISGHTALYWYRQSLGQGLEFLIYFQGNSAPDKSGLPSDRFSAERTGGSVSTLTIQRTQQEDSAVYLCASSPRRGQGKGYTFGSGTRLTVV.

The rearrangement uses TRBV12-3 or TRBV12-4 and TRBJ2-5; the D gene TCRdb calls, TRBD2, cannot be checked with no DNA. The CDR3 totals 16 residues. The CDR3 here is CASSLRTSGTLETQYF.

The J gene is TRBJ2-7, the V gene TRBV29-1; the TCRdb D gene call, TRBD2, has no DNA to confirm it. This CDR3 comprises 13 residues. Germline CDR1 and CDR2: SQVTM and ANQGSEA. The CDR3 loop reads CSVRLAAGYEQYF.

CDR3: CSARLLGNTGELFF. The V and J genes are TRBV20-1 and TRBJ2-2. The germline CDR1 and CDR2 sequences are DFQATT and SNEGSKA (reference sequence). CDR3 length: 14 amino acids.

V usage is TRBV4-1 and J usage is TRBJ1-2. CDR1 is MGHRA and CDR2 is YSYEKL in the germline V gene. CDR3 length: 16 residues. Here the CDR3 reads CASSQEFGGMGYGYTF.

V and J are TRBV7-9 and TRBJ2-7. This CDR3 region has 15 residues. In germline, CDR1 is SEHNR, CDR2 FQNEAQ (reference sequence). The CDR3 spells CASSLGNRGSYEQYF.

This CDR3 is CASRSTREQYF. The rearrangement links TRBV11-2 to TRBJ2-7. The germline CDR1 and CDR2 sequences are SGHAT and FQNNGV. The CDR3 covers 11 residues.

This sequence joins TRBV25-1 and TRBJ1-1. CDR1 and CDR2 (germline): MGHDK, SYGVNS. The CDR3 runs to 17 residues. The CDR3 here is CASRTNPPQEGNTEAFF. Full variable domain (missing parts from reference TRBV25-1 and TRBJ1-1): EADIYQTPRYLVIGTGKKITLECSQTMGHDKMYWYQQDPGMELHLIHYSYGVNSTEKGDLSSESTVSRIRTEHFPLTLESARPSHTSQYLCASRTNPPQEGNTEAFFGQGTRLTVV.

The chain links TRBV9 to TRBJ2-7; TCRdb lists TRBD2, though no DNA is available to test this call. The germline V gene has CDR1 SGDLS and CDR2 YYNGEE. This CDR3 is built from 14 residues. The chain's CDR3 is CASSPAGSPYEQYF.